The source of this T cell receptor (beta chain) is a study of tumor-infiltrating lymphocytes in oesophageal squamous cell carcinoma. TCRdb redid the calling of the PCR reads with MiXCR, one entry per CDR3 protein. The profile covers some 10,000 distinct CDR3 sequences, with around 58% appearing a single time and 35% taken by the ten largest. This clonotype is medium-sized (0.01 to 0.1%) within its sample. Relative to the germline gene, one junction end is altered; a read error may explain this. Sequenced material: esophageal tumor tissue. This TCR was recovered from a male donor with esophageal squamous cell carcinoma.

This CDR3 reads CASSFAGTDNSPLHF. CDR3 sequence (DNA): TGTGCCAGCAGCTTCGCCGGGACAGATAATTCACCCCTCCACTTC. The rearrangement uses TRBV7-2 and TRBJ2-7; 7 positions match TRBD1. CDR1 is SGHTA and CDR2 is FQGNSA in the germline V gene. The length of the CDR3 is 15 residues.